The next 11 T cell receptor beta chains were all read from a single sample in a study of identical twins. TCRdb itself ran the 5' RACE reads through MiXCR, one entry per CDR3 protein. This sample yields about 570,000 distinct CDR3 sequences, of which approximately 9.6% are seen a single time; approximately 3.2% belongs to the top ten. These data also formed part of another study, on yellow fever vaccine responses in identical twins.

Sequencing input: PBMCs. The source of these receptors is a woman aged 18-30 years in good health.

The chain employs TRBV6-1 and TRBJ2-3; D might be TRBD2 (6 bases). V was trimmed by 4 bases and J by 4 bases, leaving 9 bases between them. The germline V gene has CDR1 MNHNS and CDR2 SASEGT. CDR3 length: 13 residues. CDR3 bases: TGTGCCAGCAGTGGACGGGACTCAGATACGCAGTATTTT. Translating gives CASSGRDSDTQYF.

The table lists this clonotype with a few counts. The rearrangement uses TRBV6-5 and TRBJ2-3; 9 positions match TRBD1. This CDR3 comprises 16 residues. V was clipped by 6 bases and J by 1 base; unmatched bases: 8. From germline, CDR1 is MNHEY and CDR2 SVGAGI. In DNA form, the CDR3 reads TGTGCCAGCAGAACTGACAGGGGGTTCGGCACAGATACGCAGTATTTT. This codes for CASRTDRGFGTDTQYF.

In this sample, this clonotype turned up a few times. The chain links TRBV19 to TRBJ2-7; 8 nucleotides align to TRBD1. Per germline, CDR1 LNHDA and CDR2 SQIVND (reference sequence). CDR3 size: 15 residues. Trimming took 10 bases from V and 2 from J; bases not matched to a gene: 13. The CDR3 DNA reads TGTGCCACCTCCTTCGGGACAGGCGTTACCTACGAGCAGTACTTC. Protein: CATSFGTGVTYEQYF.

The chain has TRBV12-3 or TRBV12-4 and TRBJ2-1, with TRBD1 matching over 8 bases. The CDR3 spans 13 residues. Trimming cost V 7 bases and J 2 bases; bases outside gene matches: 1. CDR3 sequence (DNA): TGTGCCAGCAACAGGGGGGCCTACAATGAGCAGTTCTTC. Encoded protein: CASNRGAYNEQFF.

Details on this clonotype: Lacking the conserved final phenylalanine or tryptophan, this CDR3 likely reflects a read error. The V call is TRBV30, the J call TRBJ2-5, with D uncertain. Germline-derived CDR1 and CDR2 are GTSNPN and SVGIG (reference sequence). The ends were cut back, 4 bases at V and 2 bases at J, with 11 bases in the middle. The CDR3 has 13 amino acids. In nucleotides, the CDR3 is TGTGCCTGGACCCTCACGTCACAAGAGACCCAGTACCTC. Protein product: CAWTLTSQETQYL.

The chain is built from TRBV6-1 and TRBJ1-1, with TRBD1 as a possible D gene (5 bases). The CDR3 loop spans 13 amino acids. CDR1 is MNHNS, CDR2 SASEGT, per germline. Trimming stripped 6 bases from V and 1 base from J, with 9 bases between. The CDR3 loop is CASRTRGNTEAFF. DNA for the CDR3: TGTGCCAGCAGGACAAGGGGGAACACTGAAGCTTTCTTT.

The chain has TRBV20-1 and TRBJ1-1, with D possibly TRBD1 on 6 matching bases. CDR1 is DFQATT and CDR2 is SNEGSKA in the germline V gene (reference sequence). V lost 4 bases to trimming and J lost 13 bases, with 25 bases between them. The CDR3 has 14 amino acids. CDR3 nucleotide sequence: TGCAGTGCTAATCCCTACTTTGGACAGCCGAAGGGTTTCTTT. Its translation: CSANPYFGQPKGFF.

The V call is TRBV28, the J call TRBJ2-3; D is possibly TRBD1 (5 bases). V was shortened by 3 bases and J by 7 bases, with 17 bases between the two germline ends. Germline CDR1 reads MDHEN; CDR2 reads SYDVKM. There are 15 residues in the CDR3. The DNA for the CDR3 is TGTGCCAGCAGTTTTCAAGTAGGGGATTGGAATACGCAGTATTTT. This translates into CASSFQVGDWNTQYF.

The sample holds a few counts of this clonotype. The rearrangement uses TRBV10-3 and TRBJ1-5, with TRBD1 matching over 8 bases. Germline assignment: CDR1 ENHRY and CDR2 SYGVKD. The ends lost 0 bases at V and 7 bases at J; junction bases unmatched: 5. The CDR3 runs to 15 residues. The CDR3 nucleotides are TGTGCCATCAGTGAGTCGGGGACAGGCGGGCAGCCCCAGCATTTT. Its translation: CAISESGTGGQPQHF.

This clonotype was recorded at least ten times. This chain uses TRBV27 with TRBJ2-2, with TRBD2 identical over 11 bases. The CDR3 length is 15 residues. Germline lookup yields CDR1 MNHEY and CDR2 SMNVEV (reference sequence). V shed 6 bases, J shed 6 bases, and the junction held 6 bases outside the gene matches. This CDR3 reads CASSLGLAGPGELFF. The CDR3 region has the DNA TGTGCCAGCAGCCTAGGACTAGCGGGTCCCGGGGAGCTGTTTTTT.

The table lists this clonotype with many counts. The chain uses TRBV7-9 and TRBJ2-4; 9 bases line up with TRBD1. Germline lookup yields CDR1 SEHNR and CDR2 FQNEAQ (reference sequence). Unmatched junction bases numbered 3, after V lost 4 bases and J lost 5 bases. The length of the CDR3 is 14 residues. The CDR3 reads CASSSRDRENIQYF. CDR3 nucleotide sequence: TGTGCCAGCAGCTCTCGGGACAGGGAAAACATTCAGTACTTC.